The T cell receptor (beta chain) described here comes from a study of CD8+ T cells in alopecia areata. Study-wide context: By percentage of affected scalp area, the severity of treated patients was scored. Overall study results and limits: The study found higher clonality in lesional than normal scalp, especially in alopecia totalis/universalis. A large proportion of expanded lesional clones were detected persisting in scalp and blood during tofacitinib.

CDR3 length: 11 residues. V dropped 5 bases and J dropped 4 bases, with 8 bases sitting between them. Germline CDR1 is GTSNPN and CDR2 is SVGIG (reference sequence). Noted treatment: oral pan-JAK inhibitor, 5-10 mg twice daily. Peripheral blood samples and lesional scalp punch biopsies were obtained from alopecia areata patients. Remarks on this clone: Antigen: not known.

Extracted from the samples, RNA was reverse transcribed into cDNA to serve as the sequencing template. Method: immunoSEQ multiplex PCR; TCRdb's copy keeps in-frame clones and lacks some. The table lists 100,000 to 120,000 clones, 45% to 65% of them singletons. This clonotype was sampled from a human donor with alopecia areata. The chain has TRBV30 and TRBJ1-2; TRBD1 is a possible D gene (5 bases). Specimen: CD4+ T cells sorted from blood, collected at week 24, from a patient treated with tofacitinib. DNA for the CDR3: TGTGCCTGGGGGGCACTCTATGGCTACACCTTC. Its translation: CAWGALYGYTF. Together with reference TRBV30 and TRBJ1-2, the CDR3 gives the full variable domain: SQTIHQWPATLVQPVGSPLSLECTVEGTSNPNLYWYRQAAGRGLQLLFYSVGIGQISSEVPQNLSASRPQDRQFILSSKKLLLSDSGFYLCAWGALYGYTFGSGTRLTVV.